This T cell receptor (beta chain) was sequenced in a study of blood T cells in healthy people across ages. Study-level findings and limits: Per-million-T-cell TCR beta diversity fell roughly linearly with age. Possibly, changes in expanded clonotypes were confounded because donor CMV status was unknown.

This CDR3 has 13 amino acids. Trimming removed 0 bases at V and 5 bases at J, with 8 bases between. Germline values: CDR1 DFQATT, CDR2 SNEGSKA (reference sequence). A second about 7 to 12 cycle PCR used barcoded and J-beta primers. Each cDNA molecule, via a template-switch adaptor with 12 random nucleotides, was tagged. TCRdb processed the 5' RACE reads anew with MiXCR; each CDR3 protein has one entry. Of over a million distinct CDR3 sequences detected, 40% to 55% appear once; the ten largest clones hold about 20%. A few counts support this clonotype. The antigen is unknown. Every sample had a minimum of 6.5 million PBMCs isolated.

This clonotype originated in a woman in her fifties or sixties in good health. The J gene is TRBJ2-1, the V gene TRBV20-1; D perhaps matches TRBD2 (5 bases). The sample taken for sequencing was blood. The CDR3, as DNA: TGCAGTGCTAGAGACGGACTGCACAATGAGCAGTTCTTC. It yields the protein CSARDGLHNEQFF.